Listed here are 5 T cell receptor beta chains from one sample, sequenced in a study of blood T cell repertoires in COVID-19. Assay: immunoSEQ multiplex PCR; the TCRdb copy retains only in-frame clones and omits some. The table includes approximately 210,000 clones, roughly nine tenths detected once. Sample: peripheral blood. These receptors were collected from a man aged 35 to 55 with active or convalescent COVID-19.

As DNA, the CDR3 is TGTGCCAGCAGCCTCGACAGGCGGATCCCCCCGAACACTGAAGCTTTCTTT. Protein: CASSLDRRIPPNTEAFF. This rearrangement joins TRBV9 to TRBJ1-1; D might be TRBD1 (6 bases). V shed 4 bases and J shed 1 base, with 20 bases lying between them. The CDR3 covers 17 residues. The germline V gene has CDR1 SGDLS and CDR2 YYNGEE.

V gene TRBV9 combines with J gene TRBJ1-1; D unresolved. The V end was cut by 3 bases, the J end by 4 bases, with 16 bases between. Germline lookup yields CDR1 SGDLS and CDR2 YYNGEE. The CDR3 has 15 residues. CDR3 region: CASSGGLRRSTEAFF. DNA for the CDR3: TGTGCCAGCAGCGGAGGTCTGAGGAGGAGCACTGAAGCTTTCTTT. Based on the CDR3 plus reference TRBV9 and TRBJ1-1, the full variable domain is DSGVTQTPKHLITATGQRVTLRCSPRSGDLSVYWYQQSLDQGLQFLIQYYNGEERAKGNILERFSAQQFPDLHSELNLSSLELGDSALYFCASSGGLRRSTEAFFGQGTRLTVV.

CDR3 in amino acids: CASPLGGDHEQYF. The CDR3 coding sequence is TGCGCCAGCCCCCTCGGGGGGGACCACGAGCAGTACTTC. V is TRBV5-1 and J is TRBJ2-7; 8 bases align to TRBD2. J lost 5 bases, V lost 7 bases, and 8 bases had no gene match. Germline V gives CDR1 SGHRS, CDR2 YFSETQ. The CDR3 is 13 residues long.

A single count supports this clone. This rearrangement joins TRBV5-6 to TRBJ1-2, with D possibly being TRBD1 (5 bases). The V end was cut by 2 bases, the J end by 3 bases, with 11 bases between. The germline V gene has CDR1 SGHDT and CDR2 YYEEEE. The CDR3 has 14 amino acids. The CDR3 here is CASSFDRGDYGYTF. The CDR3 DNA sequence: TGTGCCAGCAGCTTCGACCGGGGGGACTATGGCTACACCTTC.

The rearrangement links TRBV12-3 or TRBV12-4 to TRBJ1-2, with D perhaps TRBD1 (6 bases). V was shortened by 1 base and J by 6 bases, with 6 bases between the two germline ends. CDR3 length equals 12 residues. Written as DNA, the CDR3 is TGTGCCAGCAGTTTAGGGGGGCATGGCTACACCTTC. It yields the protein CASSLGGHGYTF.